This T cell receptor (beta chain) was documented in a study of cytomegalovirus exposure and HLA in healthy donors (dated by TCRdb to between 2016 and 2019). Broadly, across the study: An earlier analysis of some 620 of the donors reported approximately 260 Gb of sequence data and around 110 million unique TCR beta sequences obtained from some 200 million T cells. About 330 gigabases of sequencing data and 70 million to 100 million unique TCR sequences made up an early release that covered fewer than 650 HLA-typed donors. Among the roughly 400 genotyped donors, under 90% belonged to the genetic ancestry cluster associated with self-reported Caucasian donors. The study was designed to test whether signatures of past pathogen exposure could be identified by cataloging public T cell receptors. The study profiled the T cell repertoires of 500 to 800 subjects by immunosequencing and related them to cytomegalovirus serostatus. A separate validation cohort of roughly 110 different subjects was used in addition to the 666-subject first cohort. High-throughput TCR immunosequencing, statistical association of individual TCRs with disease status, and machine learning were combined to predict cytomegalovirus infection status. A later analysis re-examined previously published TCR beta repertoires from just over 650 donors and added high-resolution HLA genotyping to investigate patterns of TCR occurrence. Rather than drawing on any new phenotypic data, the later analysis identified candidate immune exposures from TCR beta sequences and the way those sequences occurred across donors. To decide whether each TCR beta V gene segment behaved as functional or pseudogenic, an earlier analysis of several hundred of the donors relied on high-throughput TCR beta sequencing. Donor age, sex, ethnicity and CMV serostatus were compiled alongside the repertoire data. A later genetic analysis used genome-wide SNP genotypes for about 55% of the 666 donors, treating that subset as a discovery cohort. Every discovery cohort repertoire had been produced on one sequencing platform. HLA typing included class I and class II loci at four-digit resolution. Typing coverage varied by locus: roughly 629-640 donors for A, B, C, DRB1 and DQB1; some 520 for DQA1; approximately 610 for DPA1; about 450 for DPB1. Four or five DR-DQ haplotypes were handled as single units for association and clustering because linkage in the cohort was strong. Among around 400 genotyped donors of the cohort, an average of approximately 200,000 unique TCR beta nucleotide sequences was sequenced per donor, of which about 18% were non-productive.

Per the germline V gene (reference sequence), MNHEY is the CDR1 and SMNVEV is the CDR2. V trim: 5 bases; J trim: 3 bases; unmatched bases: 10. The CDR3 contains 16 residues, cysteine and phenylalanine counted. Only the CDR3 part of the read is kept: 48 bases, read in frame from the first base. What the research found in general, with its limitations: A later analysis associated approximately 17,000 TCR beta sequences with specific HLA alleles at a false discovery rate of 0.05. The presence/absence analyses assumed that sequencing depth was roughly uniform across donors, and that assumption may not be true. Because counts were too low, about 17 rarely observed V segments, including chromosome 9 orphons, were excluded from the earlier analysis of 500 to 700 of the donors. Correlated functional status among segregating V segments might be attributable to linkage disequilibrium, but an unknown experimental factor could not be ruled out. A total of 150 to 200 TCR beta chains were listed by the study as associated with cytomegalovirus. In a later analysis, several top co-occurrence clusters were reported to appear linked to parvovirus B19, influenza, CMV and Epstein-Barr virus. According to a later analysis, most CMV-associated TCR beta chains appeared to be HLA-restricted, and the HLA associations seemed to be driven largely by CMV exposure. For the cohort, immune exposure information was limited to CMV serostatus. In this cohort, only TCR beta chains were sequenced, and detectable features were limited by the absence of alpha or paired-chain data. A further reported finding was that TCR beta sequences accurately predicted the HLA-A and HLA-B alleles for most subjects in the first cohort. A later analysis found that TCR association rates varied across HLA loci, with DRB1 alleles showing the most associated TCRs and HLA-C alleles the fewest. Broadly in line with IMGT annotations, most TCR beta V segments showed up in productive rearrangements about 90% or about 30% of the time in an earlier analysis of under 700 of the donors. Cytomegalovirus status was reported to be diagnosed by the classifier with high specificity and sensitivity in both the original and validation cohorts. A cluster of highly shared sequence variants was judged likely to represent a technical artifact of the sequencing pipeline. In a later genetic analysis, a missense DCLRE1C variant was associated with V-gene and J-gene trimming of TCR beta chains, and the association was replicated in an independent cohort. In a later analysis, HLA-associated TCR beta chains were found to be more clonally expanded and to have lower generation probabilities than equally common non-associated chains. Across donors, most TCR sequences were observed very rarely, whereas some public TCRs were present in many individuals. According to a later genetic analysis, donors in an Asian-associated ancestry cluster had fewer N-insertions in productive TCRs than the approximately 630-donor mean. Strong co-occurrence of HLA alleles, especially DR and DQ, made assigning TCR associations to individual alleles difficult. The authors suggested that the approach could potentially be generalized to other disease states and immunological phenotypes. Some IMGT-functional V segments, including TRBV6-2 and TRBV6-3, could not be told apart with the 87-base-pair reads, so those segments were excluded. Because HLA typing was unavailable for some donors at each locus, only the typed subset was used in association tests. In vitro tests confirmed that three of the cytomegalovirus-associated TCR beta chains recognize cytomegalovirus antigens.

In total, more than 500 healthy bone marrow donors made up the cohort. At the time of sampling, all cohort members were nominally healthy, though unrecorded immune exposures were likely present. The donor was CMV seropositive and belonged to the group of 250 to 300 seropositive cohort members. Every donor gave a peripheral blood sample, and the peripheral blood mononuclear cells from that sample were used for TCR beta sequencing. Genomic DNA extraction from the blood cell samples was performed with the Qiagen DNeasy Blood Extraction Kit. Notes on this clone: Its antigen is currently not known. No base quality information exists; no much larger clone differs at one position.

Library preparation was by the immunoSEQ multiplex PCR assay. For the multiplex PCR, a mixture combining 60 forward primers for TCR Vbeta segments and 13 reverse primers for TCR Jbeta segments was used. Amplification of the CDR3 region of rearranged TCR beta genes was performed with a multiplex PCR assay on genomic DNA. Amplified TCR beta libraries were sequenced as 87-base-pair reads on the Illumina HiSeq System. Per the authors' processing: A later analysis tallied 75 million to 85 million unique TCR beta chains across the 550 to 850 repertoires, and about 10 million of those chains were shared by two or more donors. To remove PCR and sequencing errors, raw reads were error-corrected and collapsed into unique sequences using a nearest-neighbor algorithm that merged closely related sequences. To assign V, D and J gene segments, CDR3 sequences were aligned to IMGT reference sequences. For a sequence to be retained, at least a six-nucleotide match to both a V gene segment and a J gene segment was required. Rearrangements were called productive when the CDR3 lacked stop codons and stayed in frame with V and J; all others were non-productive. Following IMGT convention, CDR3 was defined as the stretch from the second conserved V-encoded cysteine up to the conserved J-encoded phenylalanine. Sequences without an unambiguous match to a single V gene segment were excluded from the earlier analysis of over 500 of the donors. An earlier analysis of a few hundred of the donors classified V segments as functional when productive rearrangements were above 56.7% and as segregating when the standard deviation between donors was above 5%. A statistical classification framework was built for diagnosing cytomegalovirus status from the catalog of TCR beta chain sequences. In a later analysis, TCR nucleotide sequences were compared against IMGT/GENE-DB human TR gene sequences so that V and J genes could be assigned. The TCRdist pipeline was used in a later analysis to assign CDR3 sequences and most-parsimonious VDJ recombination scenarios. A later analysis defined each TCR beta chain by its CDR3 amino acid sequence plus V-gene family, and excluded reads lacking a unique V-gene family. In a later analysis, around 650 highly shared, low-generation-probability nucleotide sequences were removed to address suspected cross-contamination and a sequencing artifact. In a later analysis, a clonal expansion index for each public chain was calculated from normalized within-repertoire ranks of inferred template counts. In a later analysis, generation probabilities were computed with a VDJ recombination model fitted to out-of-frame rearrangements, and the resulting probabilities were checked against IGoR. In a later analysis, TCR-TCR, TCR-HLA and TCR-CMV co-occurrence was scored with hypergeometric tests, and a repertoire-size bias correction was applied to TCR pairs. In a later analysis, false discovery rates were estimated by permuting HLA or CMV assignments 20 times. In a later analysis, co-occurring TCRs were grouped with DBSCAN, and TCRdist sequence similarity was added when clustering was performed within HLA-allele-positive subsets. Repertoires with fewer than 30,000 or more than 120,000 public chains were left out of co-occurrence clustering, as were a handful of repertoires with anomalous nucleotide sharing. This is the immuneACCESS table as TCRdb keeps it, with only in-frame sequences that have V and J called. A part of the clones is gone; compared with another copy, unresolved V genes explain less than half, and the rest is unexplained. The V and J calls and clone size were taken over from that table, and D and trimming were inferred from the DNA. The sample includes 100,000 to 150,000 clones, with 10% to 13% observed a single time. The ten largest clones add up to 4.6% of the sample.

The V and J segments used are TRBV27 and TRBJ1-2, with 9 junctional bases fitting TRBD1. This clonotype was obtained from a woman under 30 in good health and CMV-seropositive. The sample comprised PBMCs. The CDR3 amino acid sequence is: CASSPLGQGFDYGYTF. The DNA sequence is TGTGCCAGCAGTCCCTTGGGACAGGGCTTCGACTATGGCTACACCTTC.